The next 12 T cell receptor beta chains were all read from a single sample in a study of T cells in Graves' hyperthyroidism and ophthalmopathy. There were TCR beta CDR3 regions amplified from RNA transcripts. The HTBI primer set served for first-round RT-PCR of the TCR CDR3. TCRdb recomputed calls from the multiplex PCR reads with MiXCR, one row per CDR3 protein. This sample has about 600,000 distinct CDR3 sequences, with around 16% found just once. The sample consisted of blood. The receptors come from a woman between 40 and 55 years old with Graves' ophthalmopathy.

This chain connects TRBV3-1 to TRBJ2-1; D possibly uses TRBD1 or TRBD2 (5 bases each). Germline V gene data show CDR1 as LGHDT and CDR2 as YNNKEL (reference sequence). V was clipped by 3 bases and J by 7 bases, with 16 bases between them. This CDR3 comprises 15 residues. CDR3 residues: CASSQDGTFLNEQFF. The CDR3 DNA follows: TGTGCCAGCAGCCAGGATGGGACCTTCCTAAATGAGCAGTTCTTC.

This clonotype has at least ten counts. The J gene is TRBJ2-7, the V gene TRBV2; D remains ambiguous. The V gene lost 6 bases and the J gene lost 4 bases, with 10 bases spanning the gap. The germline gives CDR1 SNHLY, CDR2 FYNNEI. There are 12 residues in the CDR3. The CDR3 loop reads CASSFYPYEQYF. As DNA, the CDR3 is TGTGCCAGCAGCTTCTACCCTTACGAGCAGTACTTC.

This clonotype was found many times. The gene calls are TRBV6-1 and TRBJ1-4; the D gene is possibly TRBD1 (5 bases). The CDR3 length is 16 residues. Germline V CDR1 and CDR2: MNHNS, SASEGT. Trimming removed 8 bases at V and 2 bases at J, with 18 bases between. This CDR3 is CASGSGLRSTNEKLFF. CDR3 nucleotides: TGTGCCAGCGGATCAGGGCTCAGGTCGACTAATGAAAAACTGTTTTTT.

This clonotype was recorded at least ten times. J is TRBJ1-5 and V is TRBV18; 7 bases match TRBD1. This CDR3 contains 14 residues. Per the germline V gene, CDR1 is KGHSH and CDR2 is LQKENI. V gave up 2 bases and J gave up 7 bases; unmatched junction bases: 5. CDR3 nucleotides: TGTGCCAGCTCACCAGGACAGGTCGAGCAGCCCCAGCATTTT. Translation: CASSPGQVEQPQHF.

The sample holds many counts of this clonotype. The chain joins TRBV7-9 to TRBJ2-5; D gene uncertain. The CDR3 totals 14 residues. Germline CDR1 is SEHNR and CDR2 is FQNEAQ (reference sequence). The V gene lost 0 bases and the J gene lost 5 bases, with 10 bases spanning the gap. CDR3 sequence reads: CASSLASPGETQYF. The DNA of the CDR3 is TGTGCCAGCAGCTTAGCCAGCCCTGGGGAGACCCAGTACTTC.

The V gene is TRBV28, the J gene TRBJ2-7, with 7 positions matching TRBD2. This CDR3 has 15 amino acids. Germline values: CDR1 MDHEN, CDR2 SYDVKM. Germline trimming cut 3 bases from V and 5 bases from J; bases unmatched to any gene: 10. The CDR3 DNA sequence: TGTGCCAGCAGTTTCCCCGGACTAGGAGGCCACGAGCAGTACTTC. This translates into CASSFPGLGGHEQYF.

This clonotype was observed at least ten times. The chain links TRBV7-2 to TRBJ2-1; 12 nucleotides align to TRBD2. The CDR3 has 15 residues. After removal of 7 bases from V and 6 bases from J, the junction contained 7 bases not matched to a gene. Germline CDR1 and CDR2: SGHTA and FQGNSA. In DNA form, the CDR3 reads TGTGCCAGCAACCTTCTAGCGGGGGGGCCCAATGAGCAGTTCTTC. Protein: CASNLLAGGPNEQFF.

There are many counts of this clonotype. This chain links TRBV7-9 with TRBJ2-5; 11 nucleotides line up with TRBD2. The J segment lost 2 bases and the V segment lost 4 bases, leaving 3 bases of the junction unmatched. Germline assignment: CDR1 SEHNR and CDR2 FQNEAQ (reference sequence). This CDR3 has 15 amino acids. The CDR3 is CASSSGTSGQETQYF. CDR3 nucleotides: TGTGCCAGCAGCTCCGGGACTAGCGGACAAGAGACCCAGTACTTC.

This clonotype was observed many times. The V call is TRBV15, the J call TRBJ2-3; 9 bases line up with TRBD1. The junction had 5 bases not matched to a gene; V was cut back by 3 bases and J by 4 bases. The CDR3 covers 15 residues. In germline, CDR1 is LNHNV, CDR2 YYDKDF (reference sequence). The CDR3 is CATSSRQGVSDTQYF. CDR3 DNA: TGTGCCACCAGCAGTAGACAGGGGGTTTCAGATACGCAGTATTTT.

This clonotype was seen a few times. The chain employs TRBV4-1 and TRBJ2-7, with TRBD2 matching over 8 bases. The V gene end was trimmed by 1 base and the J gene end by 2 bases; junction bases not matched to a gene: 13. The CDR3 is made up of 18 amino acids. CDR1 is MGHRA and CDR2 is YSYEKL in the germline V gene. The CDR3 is CASSQGPAGGRSPYEQYF. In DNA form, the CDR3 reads TGCGCCAGCAGCCAAGGGCCGGCGGGGGGCAGGTCCCCCTACGAGCAGTACTTC.

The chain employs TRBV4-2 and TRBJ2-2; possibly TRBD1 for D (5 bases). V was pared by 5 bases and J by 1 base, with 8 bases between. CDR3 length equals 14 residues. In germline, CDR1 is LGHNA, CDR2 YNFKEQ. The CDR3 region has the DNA TGTGCCAGCAGCGCTAGGGGGAACACCGGGGAGCTGTTTTTT. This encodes CASSARGNTGELFF.

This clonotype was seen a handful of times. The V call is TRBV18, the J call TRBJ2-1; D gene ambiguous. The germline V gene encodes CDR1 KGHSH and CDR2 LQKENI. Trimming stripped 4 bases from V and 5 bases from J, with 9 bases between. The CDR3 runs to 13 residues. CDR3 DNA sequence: TGTGCCAGCTCACTAACCACGAACAATGAGCAGTTCTTC. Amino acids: CASSLTTNNEQFF.